The rows below give T cell receptor beta chains drawn from one sample of a study of blood T cell dynamics during melanoma immunotherapy. Using immunoSEQ multiplex PCR, the repertoire was profiled, and TCRdb retains in-frame clones only, with some absent. The profile covers 20,000 to 30,000 clones, with about 83% appearing a single time and roughly 4.8% taken by the ten largest. The input for sequencing was blood, taken from a patient treated with checkpoint blockade. These receptors all stem from a human donor with melanoma. CDR3s include the opening cysteine and the closing phenylalanine or tryptophan. Fields, in order: CDR3 DNA, CDR3 protein, D gene, J gene, V gene, clone size. D genes are given only for firm matches. The listing skips clone size in some rows; elsewhere it reads once, few, many or a size class.

CDR3 DNA: TGTGCCAGCAGCTTGGCCCAGGCAGATACGCAGTATTTT; CDR3 protein: CASSLAQADTQYF; D gene: .; J gene: TRBJ2-3; V gene: TRBV5-8; clone size: .
CDR3 DNA: TGTGCCAGCTCACCACTTTATCACGATAGGACCCCTTATGGCTACACCTTC; CDR3 protein: CASSPLYHDRTPYGYTF; D gene: .; J gene: TRBJ1-2; V gene: TRBV18; clone size: .
CDR3 DNA: TGTGCCAGCACGACAGAGTACCAAGAGACCCAGTACTTC; CDR3 protein: CASTTEYQETQYF; D gene: .; J gene: TRBJ2-5; V gene: TRBV28; clone size: .
CDR3 DNA: TGTGCCAGCAGTCCAAGGTTCAGGAACACCGGGGAGCTGTTTTTT; CDR3 protein: CASSPRFRNTGELFF; D gene: .; J gene: TRBJ2-2; V gene: TRBV7-2; clone size: .
CDR3 DNA: TGTGCCAGCAGCGTAGAGGGGACGGTCGCAGATACGCAGTATTTT; CDR3 protein: CASSVEGTVADTQYF; D gene: .; J gene: TRBJ2-3; V gene: TRBV9; clone size: .
CDR3 DNA: TGTGCCAGCAGCGTTGGGACAAATACTTTACGCACAGATACGCAGTATTTT; CDR3 protein: CASSVGTNTLRTDTQYF; D gene: .; J gene: TRBJ2-3; V gene: TRBV9; clone size: .
CDR3 DNA: TGTGCCAGCAGCTTAAGCGCGCAGACCCAGTACTTC; CDR3 protein: CASSLSAQTQYF; D gene: .; J gene: TRBJ2-5; V gene: TRBV7-9; clone size: .
CDR3 DNA: TGTGCCAGCGGACAGGAACCTAACTATGGCTACACCTTC; CDR3 protein: CASGQEPNYGYTF; D gene: TRBD1; J gene: TRBJ1-2; V gene: TRBV27; clone size: .
CDR3 DNA: TGTGCCAGCAGTTACCAAGAGACCCAGTACTTC; CDR3 protein: CASSYQETQYF; D gene: .; J gene: TRBJ2-5; V gene: TRBV7-9; clone size: .
CDR3 DNA: TGTGCCAGCAGCTTAACTCGGGACACCTCTGAAGCTTTCTTT; CDR3 protein: CASSLTRDTSEAFF; D gene: .; J gene: TRBJ1-1; V gene: TRBV7-3; clone size: .
CDR3 DNA: TGTGCCAGCAGCGTAGAAATCTACGGGGAGCAGTACTTC; CDR3 protein: CASSVEIYGEQYF; D gene: .; J gene: TRBJ2-5; V gene: TRBV9; clone size: .
CDR3 DNA: TGTGCCAGCAGTCGGGGGCCCAATGAAAAACTGTTTTTT; CDR3 protein: CASSRGPNEKLFF; D gene: .; J gene: TRBJ1-4; V gene: TRBV28; clone size: .
CDR3 DNA: TGTGCCAGCAGTTCCGTCCTGGGAAGCGGGGTTCATGAGCAGTTCTTC; CDR3 protein: CASSSVLGSGVHEQFF; D gene: TRBD2; J gene: TRBJ2-1; V gene: TRBV6-5; clone size: .
CDR3 DNA: TGTGCCAGCAGCTTGGTTCATAGGGCGGCCCATGGCTACACCTTC; CDR3 protein: CASSLVHRAAHGYTF; D gene: .; J gene: TRBJ1-2; V gene: TRBV5-5; clone size: few
CDR3 DNA: TGTGCCAGCAGTTTGAGACAGGGTAGCAATCAGCCCCAGCATTTT; CDR3 protein: CASSLRQGSNQPQHF; D gene: TRBD1; J gene: TRBJ1-5; V gene: TRBV2; clone size: .
CDR3 DNA: TGTGCCATCAGGATACAGGGAAGCACAGATACGCAGTATTTT; CDR3 protein: CAIRIQGSTDTQYF; D gene: .; J gene: TRBJ2-3; V gene: TRBV10-3; clone size: .
CDR3 DNA: TGTGCCAGTAGTATCAGGTCACCTGGGGCCAACGTCCTGACTTTC; CDR3 protein: CASSIRSPGANVLTF; D gene: .; J gene: TRBJ2-6; V gene: TRBV19; clone size: .
CDR3 DNA: TGTGCCAGTAGGATGGAAGGTATCAATCAGCCCCAGCATTTT; CDR3 protein: CASRMEGINQPQHF; D gene: .; J gene: TRBJ1-5; V gene: TRBV19; clone size: .
CDR3 DNA: TGTGCCAGCATTCGGGACAGGAGGACTAGCGGTGATACGCAGTATTTT; CDR3 protein: CASIRDRRTSGDTQYF; D gene: TRBD2; J gene: TRBJ2-3; V gene: TRBV5-6; clone size: .
CDR3 DNA: TGTGCCAGCAGCCAAGAAGGGGCGGGGAGTAAGTATAACAATGAGCAGTTCTTC; CDR3 protein: CASSQEGAGSKYNNEQFF; D gene: .; J gene: TRBJ2-1; V gene: TRBV4-2; clone size: .
CDR3 DNA: TGTGCCAGCAGCTTAGCTCAAGGGAGGCAGTACTTC; CDR3 protein: CASSLAQGRQYF; D gene: .; J gene: TRBJ2-7; V gene: TRBV7-9; clone size: .
CDR3 DNA: TGTGCCAGCAGTCGGGGCGCAGGCATGAACACTGAAGCTTTCTTT; CDR3 protein: CASSRGAGMNTEAFF; D gene: .; J gene: TRBJ1-1; V gene: TRBV27; clone size: once
CDR3 DNA: TGTGCCAGTAGTGGCCAAACAGGGACTCAGCCCCAGCATTTT; CDR3 protein: CASSGQTGTQPQHF; D gene: .; J gene: TRBJ1-5; V gene: TRBV19; clone size: once
CDR3 DNA: TGTGCCAGCAGTTACTCTACGGGCCTGTACAATGAGCAGTTCTTC; CDR3 protein: CASSYSTGLYNEQFF; D gene: .; J gene: TRBJ2-1; V gene: TRBV6-5; clone size: .
CDR3 DNA: TGCGCCAGCAGCTTACGGACAGGGGAGGACGAGCAGTACTTC; CDR3 protein: CASSLRTGEDEQYF; D gene: TRBD1; J gene: TRBJ2-7; V gene: TRBV5-1; clone size: .
CDR3 DNA: TGTGCCAGCAGCGGGTCGTGGGTGAGCTCCTACGAGCAGTACTTC; CDR3 protein: CASSGSWVSSYEQYF; D gene: .; J gene: TRBJ2-7; V gene: TRBV6-1; clone size: .
CDR3 DNA: TGTGCCAGCAGTTTGGGGGGGGCTATAAACACTGAAGCTTTCTTT; CDR3 protein: CASSLGGAINTEAFF; D gene: .; J gene: TRBJ1-1; V gene: TRBV28; clone size: .
CDR3 DNA: TGTGCCAGCAGTGGGGGGACTAGCGGGAGGTACCCCTACAATGAGCAGTTCTTC; CDR3 protein: CASSGGTSGRYPYNEQFF; D gene: TRBD2; J gene: TRBJ2-1; V gene: TRBV6-1; clone size: once
CDR3 DNA: TGTGCCAGCAGTGGCCGGAGACAGTCCTATGGCTACACCTTC; CDR3 protein: CASSGRRQSYGYTF; D gene: .; J gene: TRBJ1-2; V gene: TRBV2; clone size: .
CDR3 DNA: TGTGCCAGCAGAGAACAGGGGTATAATTCACCCCTCCACTTT; CDR3 protein: CASREQGYNSPLHF; D gene: TRBD1; J gene: TRBJ1-6; V gene: TRBV27; clone size: .